The 19 T cell receptor beta chains listed next were all sequenced from one sample in a study of vaccination effects on CD4 cells after COVID-19. These receptors' targets are unknown. CD4+ T cells were isolated after around 10 days of culture. Participants received two doses of either the BNT162b2 or mRNA-1273 vaccine. The data were produced by immunoSEQ multiplex PCR, yet TCRdb's version contains in-frame clones alone and is incomplete. The table shows around 66,000 clones, with over 70% occurring only once. The input for sequencing was CD4+ T cells from PBMCs cultured without peptide, taken after COVID-19 vaccination. These receptor sequences come from a human donor who received a COVID-19 vaccine.

This clone was observed a few times. This chain links TRBV29-1 with TRBJ2-2; D not resolved. Germline CDR1 reads SQVTM; CDR2 reads ANQGSEA. The V and J ends lost 4 bases and 4 bases respectively, with 7 bases between them. The CDR3 totals 12 residues. CDR3 loop: CSVGYVTGELFF. Written as DNA, the CDR3 is TGCAGCGTTGGATATGTCACCGGGGAGCTGTTTTTT.

This clone was recorded a few times. This chain uses TRBV6-2 or TRBV6-3 with TRBJ1-5; the D gene is possibly TRBD1 (5 bases). Trimming took off 5 bases at V and 2 bases at J, with 13 bases between the two ends. The CDR3 loop spans 15 amino acids. Germline CDR1 and CDR2: MNHEY and SVGEGT. The CDR3 DNA is TGTGCCAGCAGTGGCGGGGGGGGAGGCAATCAGCCCCAGCATTTT. Amino acids: CASSGGGGGNQPQHF.

In this sample, this clone turned up a few times. The chain combines TRBV7-2 with TRBJ1-3; 9 nucleotides line up with TRBD1. V shed 4 bases, J shed 2 bases, and the junction held 3 bases outside the gene matches. Germline V gene data show CDR1 as SGHTA and CDR2 as FQGNSA. This CDR3 region has 15 residues. The CDR3 DNA reads as TGTGCCAGCAGCTCAAGGACAGGGGCTGGAAACACCATATATTTT. Protein product: CASSSRTGAGNTIYF.

The rearrangement links TRBV10-1 to TRBJ1-1; D gene unclear. In germline, CDR1 is WNHNN, CDR2 SYGVQD (reference sequence). The CDR3 contains 13 residues. Deletions cut 4 bases from V and 1 base from J, with 7 bases between. CDR3 region: CASSGLQNTEAFF. CDR3 bases: TGCGCCAGCAGTGGCCTCCAGAACACTGAAGCTTTCTTT.

The rearrangement links TRBV6-5 to TRBJ2-7; 8 bases line up with TRBD1. From germline, CDR1 is MNHEY and CDR2 SVGAGI. Germline trimming cut 8 bases from V and 4 bases from J; bases unmatched to any gene: 10. This CDR3 comprises 14 residues. CDR3 residues: CASGVGQGRYEQYV. The CDR3 DNA reads TGTGCCAGCGGAGTAGGACAGGGCCGTTACGAGCAGTACGTC.

The V call is TRBV19, the J call TRBJ1-2, with 7 bases aligning to TRBD1. The ends lost 5 bases at V and 3 bases at J; junction bases unmatched: 9. The germline V gene encodes CDR1 LNHDA and CDR2 SQIVND (reference sequence). This CDR3 is 15 amino acids long. The CDR3 here is CASSGPTGLDYGYTF. CDR3 nucleotides: TGTGCCAGTAGTGGGCCGACAGGGTTGGACTATGGCTACACCTTC.

V gene TRBV27 combines with J gene TRBJ1-2, with a weak D call TRBD1 (6 bases). Trimming took 3 bases from V and 2 from J, leaving 19 bases between them. Germline CDR1 and CDR2: MNHEY and SMNVEV (reference sequence). The CDR3 has 17 residues. CDR3 region: CASSFINPGRGNYGYTF. As DNA, the CDR3 is TGTGCCAGCAGTTTCATCAATCCGGGCAGGGGAAACTATGGCTACACCTTC.

This rearrangement joins TRBV21-1 to TRBJ2-3; no DNA check was done on the table's D call, TRBD1. TRBV21-1 is flagged as a pseudogene. CDR3 size: 17 residues. DNA for the CDR3: TGTGCCAGCAGCAAATTGCCAGGCCAAGCTAGCACAGATACGCAGTATTTT. Translation gives CASSKLPGQASTDTQYF.

The rearrangement uses TRBV5-1 and TRBJ1-1, with D unclear. V lost 2 bases to trimming and J lost 4 bases, with 12 bases between them. Germline values: CDR1 SGHRS, CDR2 YFSETQ. This CDR3 contains 14 residues. CDR3 coding DNA: TGCGCCAGCAGCTTAGGAGGCGGCGGCACTGAAGCTTTCTTT. It is translated as CASSLGGGGTEAFF.

The J gene is TRBJ1-1, the V gene TRBV5-1; D is ambiguous. Germline CDR1 reads SGHRS; CDR2 reads YFSETQ. The CDR3 runs to 14 residues. Trimming pared 2 bases from V and 3 bases from J, leaving 11 bases between. CDR3 sequence reads: CASSLRSRDTEAFF. CDR3 in DNA: TGCGCCAGCAGCTTACGGAGTCGCGACACTGAAGCTTTCTTT.

The chain has TRBV6-5 and TRBJ2-1, with a weak D call TRBD1 (5 bases). The V end lost 2 bases, the J end lost 12 bases, and 17 bases lay between the germline ends. In germline, CDR1 is MNHEY, CDR2 SVGAGI. This CDR3 is 14 amino acids long. DNA for the CDR3: TGTGCCAGCAGTTACACCTCAAGTCGACAGTGGCAGTTCTTC. It specifies CASSYTSSRQWQFF.

V and J are TRBV10-3 and TRBJ1-2, with D hard to call. Looked up from germline, CDR1 is ENHRY and CDR2 is SYGVKD. The CDR3 covers 11 residues. V was pared by 4 bases and J by 8 bases, with 8 bases between. The CDR3 loop is CAISAGRGYTF. CDR3 DNA: TGTGCCATCAGTGCCGGGCGCGGCTACACCTTC.

The chain employs TRBV6-2 or TRBV6-3 and TRBJ2-1, with 12 bases that match TRBD2. CDR1 MNHEY and CDR2 SVGEGT come from the germline V gene. Trimming at V came to 5 bases and at J to 8 bases, leaving 7 bases not matched to a gene. The CDR3 runs to 15 residues. The CDR3 loop reads CASSLSSGGADEQFF. DNA for the CDR3: TGTGCCAGCAGTCTCTCTAGCGGGGGGGCCGATGAGCAGTTCTTC.

The chain couples TRBV7-8 to TRBJ2-3; D perhaps matches TRBD2 (9 bases). Germline CDR1 and CDR2: SGHVS and FQNEAQ. V dropped 6 bases and J dropped 3 bases, with 25 bases sitting between them. The CDR3 consists of 18 residues. In DNA form, the CDR3 reads TGTGCCAGCAGTAGGACAGGGCGGGCGGGGGGGTTAACAGATACGCAGTATTTT. Its protein product is CASSRTGRAGGLTDTQYF.

This chain joins TRBV6-6 and TRBJ1-1, with D possibly matching TRBD1 (5 bases). This CDR3 comprises 14 residues. CDR1 MNHNY and CDR2 SVGAGI come from the germline V gene (reference sequence). Between the trimmed V and J ends, which lost 7 bases and 6 bases, there was a span of 18 bases. CDR3 protein: CASTIRVIGAEAFF. The CDR3 DNA sequence: TGTGCCAGCACGATCAGGGTGATCGGAGCTGAAGCTTTCTTT.

J is TRBJ2-1 and V is TRBV20-1; 7 positions agree with TRBD1. CDR3 length: 13 residues. V lost 3 bases, J lost 2 bases, and 1 base stayed unmatched. Germline V gives CDR1 DFQATT, CDR2 SNEGSKA (reference sequence). The DNA of the CDR3 is TGCAGTGCTAGTCAGGGGGCCTACAATGAGCAGTTCTTC. Translating it yields CSASQGAYNEQFF.

The chain employs TRBV6-6 and TRBJ1-3, with unresolved D. The CDR3 consists of 17 residues. Looked up from germline, CDR1 is MNHNY and CDR2 is SVGAGI (reference sequence). V lost 5 bases, J lost 0 bases, and 17 bases lay in between. In DNA, the CDR3 is TGTGCCAGCAGTCCCAGGATGGACCAGAGCTCTGGAAACACCATATATTTT. Protein product: CASSPRMDQSSGNTIYF.

V and J are TRBV30 and TRBJ1-6; D is undetermined. Deletions cut 1 base from V and 9 bases from J, with 10 bases between. Germline values: CDR1 GTSNPN, CDR2 SVGIG (reference sequence). This CDR3 spans 13 amino acids. The DNA for the CDR3 is TGTGCCTGGAGTGCGGACGGTCCTTCACCCCTCCACTTT. It translates to CAWSADGPSPLHF.

This chain joins TRBV9 and TRBJ2-2; TRBD1 matches 9 bases. CDR1 is SGDLS, CDR2 YYNGEE, per germline. This CDR3 has 16 residues. The V and J ends lost 0 bases and 1 base, in that order; junction bases with no gene match: 1. Here the CDR3 reads CASSVADRGNTGELFF. The CDR3, as DNA: TGTGCCAGCAGCGTAGCGGACAGGGGGAACACCGGGGAGCTGTTTTTT.